This T cell receptor (beta chain) was found in a study of cytomegalovirus exposure and HLA in healthy donors. Study-wide points: Researchers reported in a later analysis that common viral pathogens appeared linked to several top clusters.

Amplification used 60 Vbeta primers and 13 Jbeta primers. The assay was immunoSEQ multiplex PCR, and TCRdb's table has in-frame clones only and misses some. The profile shows more than 90,000 clones, about 75% of them singletons. This clone was picked up one time. No antigen is known for it. Sample: PBMCs. This receptor was identified in a man between 35 and 55 years old in good health and CMV-seropositive.

The CDR3 region has the DNA TGTGCCAGCAGTCCCGGGACTAGCGGCTTCAATGAGCAGTTCTTC. Amino acids: CASSPGTSGFNEQFF. The V gene is TRBV9, the J gene TRBJ2-1, with 11 bases lining up with TRBD2. Germline CDR1 and CDR2: SGDLS and YYNGEE. The CDR3 has 15 residues. V lost 5 bases and J lost 6; bases outside the gene matches: 7.